The clone carrying this TCR beta chain was counted a few times. What it binds is not known. TCRdb re-called the 5' RACE reads through MiXCR, storing one row per CDR3 protein. The sample holds just over 250,000 distinct CDR3 sequences, around 4.9% seen once. The data belong to a study of T cells after yellow fever vaccination. The study, taken as a whole, reports: Boosting was followed by the reappearance of most primary-vaccination clones (roughly 96% CD4, about 90% CD8).

CDR1 is SGDLS, CDR2 YYNGEE, per germline. With V trimmed by 1 base and J by 4 bases, 6 bases remained unmatched. This CDR3 has 16 residues. The TCR was taken from a man aged 18 to 30 who received the YFV17D yellow fever vaccine. Sample: CD4+ T cells sorted from PBMCs, taken on the day of the yellow fever booster vaccination. V is TRBV9 and J is TRBJ2-3; 10 nucleotides match TRBD2. CDR3 nucleotides: TGTGCCAGCAGCGTATTTTCTAGCGGGGGACCAGATACGCAGTATTTT. Its protein is CASSVFSSGGPDTQYF.